This T cell receptor beta chain came from a study of blood T cell repertoires in COVID-19. This clone was observed once. Individuals aged about 18 to 89 years were recruited from about two dozen US areas. Which cohort a participant joined came from the clinical history participants gave. This CDR3 has 15 amino acids. Trimming left V 6 bases short and J 2 bases short, with 17 bases between. Germline V gene lookup returns CDR1 SGHAT and CDR2 FQNNGV. Some clones are missing from TCRdb's copy, which holds only in-frame ones; the method was immunoSEQ multiplex PCR. The data contain roughly 200,000 clones, 80% to 90% of them singletons.

The sequencing sample was made of PBMCs or T cells enriched from blood (not recorded which). The chain recombines TRBV11-2 with TRBJ2-7; D may be TRBD1 (6 bases). This TCR derives from a woman aged 40 to 55 with acute COVID-19. CDR3 sequence (DNA): TGTGCCAGCAGGTCAACCCTCGGGACAACCTACGAGCAGTACTTC. Its protein product is CASRSTLGTTYEQYF.